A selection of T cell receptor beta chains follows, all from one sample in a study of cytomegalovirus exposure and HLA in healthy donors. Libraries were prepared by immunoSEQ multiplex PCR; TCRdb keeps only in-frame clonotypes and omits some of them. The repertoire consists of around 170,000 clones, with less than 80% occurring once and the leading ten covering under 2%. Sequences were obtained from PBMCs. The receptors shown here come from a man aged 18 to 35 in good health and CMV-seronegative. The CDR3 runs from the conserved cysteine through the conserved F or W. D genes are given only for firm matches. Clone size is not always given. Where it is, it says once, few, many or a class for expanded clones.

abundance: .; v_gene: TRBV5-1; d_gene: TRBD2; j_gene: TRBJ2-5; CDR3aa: CASSPGLAGGYQETQYF; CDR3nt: TGCGCCAGCAGCCCCGGACTAGCGGGGGGTTACCAAGAGACCCAGTACTTC
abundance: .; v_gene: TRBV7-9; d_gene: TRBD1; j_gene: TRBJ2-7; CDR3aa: CASSKEGGSVDEQYF; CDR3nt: TGTGCCAGCAGCAAAGAAGGGGGCTCGGTGGACGAGCAGTACTTC
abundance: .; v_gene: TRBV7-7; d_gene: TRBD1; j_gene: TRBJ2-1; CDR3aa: CASSTRQGDEQFF; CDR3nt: TGTGCTAGCAGCACCCGACAGGGCGATGAGCAGTTCTTC
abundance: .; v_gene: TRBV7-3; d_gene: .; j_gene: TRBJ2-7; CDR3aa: CASSLMGGPYEQYF; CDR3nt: TGTGCCAGCAGCTTAATGGGGGGACCCTACGAGCAGTACTTC
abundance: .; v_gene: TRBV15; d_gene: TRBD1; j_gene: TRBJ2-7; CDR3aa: CATSSPTFTGGAGYEQYF; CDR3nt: TGTGCCACCAGCAGTCCCACTTTCACAGGGGGCGCCGGGTACGAGCAGTACTTC
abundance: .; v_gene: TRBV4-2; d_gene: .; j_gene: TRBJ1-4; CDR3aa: CASSQERAEKLFF; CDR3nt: TGTGCCAGCAGCCAAGAGAGGGCTGAAAAACTGTTTTTT
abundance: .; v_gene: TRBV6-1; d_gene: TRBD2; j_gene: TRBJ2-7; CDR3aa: CASSEQASGSYEQYF; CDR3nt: TGTGCCAGCAGTGAGCAGGCTAGCGGGAGTTACGAGCAGTACTTC
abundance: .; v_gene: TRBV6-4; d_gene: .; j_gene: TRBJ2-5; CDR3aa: CASSDGAAGRYF; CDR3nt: TGTGCCAGCAGTGACGGGGCAGCAGGTCGGTACTTC
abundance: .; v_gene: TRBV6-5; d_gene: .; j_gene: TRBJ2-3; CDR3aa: CAARGGDHPDTQYF; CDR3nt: TGTGCCGCAAGGGGGGGAGATCACCCAGATACGCAGTATTTT
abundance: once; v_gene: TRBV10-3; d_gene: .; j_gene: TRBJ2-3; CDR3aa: CAISESATAPDTQYF; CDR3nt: TGTGCCATCAGTGAGTCGGCGACAGCGCCAGATACGCAGTATTTT
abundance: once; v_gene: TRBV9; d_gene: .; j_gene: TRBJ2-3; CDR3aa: CASSVAPRFTDTQYF; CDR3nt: TGTGCCAGCAGCGTAGCCCCTCGTTTCACAGATACGCAGTATTTT
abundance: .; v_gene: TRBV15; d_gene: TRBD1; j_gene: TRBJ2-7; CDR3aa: CATSNSLTGTGRTQYF; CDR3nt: TGTGCCACCAGCAATAGTTTGACTGGGACAGGCCGGACGCAGTACTTC
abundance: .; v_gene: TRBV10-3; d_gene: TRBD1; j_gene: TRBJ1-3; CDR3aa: CAITLDRGGNTIYF; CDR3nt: TGTGCCATCACCTTAGACAGGGGCGGAAACACCATATATTTT
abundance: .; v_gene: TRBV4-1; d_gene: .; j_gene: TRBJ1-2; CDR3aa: CASSQDFANYGYTF; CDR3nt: TGCGCCAGCAGCCAAGATTTCGCTAACTATGGCTACACCTTC
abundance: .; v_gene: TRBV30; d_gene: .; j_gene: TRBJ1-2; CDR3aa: CAWSPNGVLGYTF; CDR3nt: TGTGCCTGGAGTCCCAACGGGGTTTTAGGCTACACCTTC
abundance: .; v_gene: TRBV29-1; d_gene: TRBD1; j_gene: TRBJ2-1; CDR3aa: CSVVGGDRAYNEQFF; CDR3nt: TGCAGCGTTGTGGGGGGGGACAGGGCGTACAATGAGCAGTTCTTC
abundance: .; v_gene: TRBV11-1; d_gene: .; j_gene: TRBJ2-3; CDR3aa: CASSPSMINTQYF; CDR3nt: TGTGCCAGCAGCCCCTCTATGATAAATACGCAGTATTTT
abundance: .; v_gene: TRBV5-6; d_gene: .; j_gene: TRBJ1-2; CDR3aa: CASSLRSTRGLPSGYTF; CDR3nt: TGTGCCAGCAGCTTGAGGTCGACGAGAGGGCTACCAAGTGGCTACACCTTC
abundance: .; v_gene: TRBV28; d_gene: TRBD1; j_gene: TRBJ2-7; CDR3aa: CASRTTGGAPGYEQYF; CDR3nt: TGTGCCAGCAGAACTACAGGGGGCGCCCCGGGCTACGAGCAGTACTTC
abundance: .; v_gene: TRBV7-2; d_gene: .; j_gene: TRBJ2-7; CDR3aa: CASSATSPTYEQYF; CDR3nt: TGTGCCAGCAGCGCAACTAGTCCCACCTACGAGCAGTACTTC
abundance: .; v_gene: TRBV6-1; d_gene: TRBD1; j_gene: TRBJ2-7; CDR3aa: CASSEPGQGASEQYF; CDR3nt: TGTGCCAGCAGTGAACCGGGACAGGGGGCTAGCGAGCAGTACTTC
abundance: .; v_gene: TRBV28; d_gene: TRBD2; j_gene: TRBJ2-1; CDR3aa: CASSLPAGVFYNEQFF; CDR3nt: TGTGCCAGCAGTTTACCAGCGGGAGTCTTCTACAATGAGCAGTTCTTC
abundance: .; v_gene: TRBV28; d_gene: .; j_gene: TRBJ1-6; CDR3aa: CASSLGQGGSPLHF; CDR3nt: TGTGCCAGCAGTTTAGGGCAGGGCGGATCACCCCTCCACTTT
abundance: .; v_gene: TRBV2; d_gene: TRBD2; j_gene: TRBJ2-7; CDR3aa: CASRGTLGLAGYEQYF; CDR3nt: TGTGCCAGCAGAGGGACCCTGGGACTAGCGGGCTACGAGCAGTACTTC
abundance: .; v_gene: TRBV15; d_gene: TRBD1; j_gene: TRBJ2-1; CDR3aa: CATSGSLRTGCEQFF; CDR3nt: TGTGCCACCAGCGGCAGTCTACGGACAGGGTGCGAGCAGTTCTTC
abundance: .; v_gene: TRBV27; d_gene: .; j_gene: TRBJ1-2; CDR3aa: CASSLESGYGYTF; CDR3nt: TGTGCCAGCAGTTTGGAATCGGGCTATGGCTACACCTTC
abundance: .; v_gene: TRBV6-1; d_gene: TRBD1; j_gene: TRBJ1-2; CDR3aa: CATIPGQGMNGYTF; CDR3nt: TGTGCCACCATACCGGGACAGGGGATGAATGGCTACACCTTC
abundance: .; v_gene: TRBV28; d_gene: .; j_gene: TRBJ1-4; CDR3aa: CASSLFRQDRDEKLFF; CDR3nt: TGTGCCAGCAGTTTATTCCGTCAGGACAGAGATGAAAAACTGTTTTTT
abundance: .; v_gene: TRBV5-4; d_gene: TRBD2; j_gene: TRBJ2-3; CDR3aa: CASSPGTSGSDTQYF; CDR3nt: TGTGCCAGCAGCCCTGGGACTAGCGGATCGGATACGCAGTATTTT
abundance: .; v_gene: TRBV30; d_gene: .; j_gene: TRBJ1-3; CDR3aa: CAWRDSLRPGNTIYF; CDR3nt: TGTGCCTGGAGGGACTCCCTTAGACCTGGAAACACCATATATTTT
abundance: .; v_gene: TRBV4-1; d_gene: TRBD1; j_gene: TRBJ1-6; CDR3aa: CASSQEEGQFNSPLHF; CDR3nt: TGCGCCAGCAGCCAAGAGGAGGGACAGTTTAATTCACCCCTCCACTTT
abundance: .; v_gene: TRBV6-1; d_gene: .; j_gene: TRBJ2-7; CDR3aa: CASSGRRIGGYEQYF; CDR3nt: TGTGCCAGCAGTGGTCGCCGGATCGGAGGGTACGAGCAGTACTTC
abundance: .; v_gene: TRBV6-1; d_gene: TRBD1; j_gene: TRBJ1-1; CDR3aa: CASSGGTGAFMNTEAFF; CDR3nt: TGTGCCAGCAGTGGTGGGACAGGGGCCTTTATGAACACTGAAGCTTTCTTT
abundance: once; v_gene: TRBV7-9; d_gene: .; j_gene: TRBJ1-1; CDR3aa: CASSPGSPTNTEAFF; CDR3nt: TGTGCCAGCAGTCCAGGGTCACCGACGAACACTGAAGCTTTCTTT
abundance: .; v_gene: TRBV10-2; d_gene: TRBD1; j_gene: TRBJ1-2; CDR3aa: CASNPGQGRGRPGYTF; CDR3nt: TGCGCCAGCAACCCGGGACAGGGAAGGGGCCGCCCTGGCTACACCTTC
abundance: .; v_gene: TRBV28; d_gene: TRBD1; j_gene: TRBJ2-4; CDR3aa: CASSLPGGQVIQYF; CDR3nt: TGTGCCAGCAGTTTACCAGGGGGCCAGGTCATTCAGTACTTC
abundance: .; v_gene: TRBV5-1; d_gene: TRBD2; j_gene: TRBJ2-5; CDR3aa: CASSTGTSGVIQETQYF; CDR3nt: TGCGCCAGCAGTACAGGGACTAGCGGGGTTATCCAAGAGACCCAGTACTTC
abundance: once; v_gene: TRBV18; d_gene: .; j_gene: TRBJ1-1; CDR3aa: CASSPYNTFLMNTEAFF; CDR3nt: TGTGCCAGCTCACCCTATAATACTTTCCTTATGAACACTGAAGCTTTCTTT
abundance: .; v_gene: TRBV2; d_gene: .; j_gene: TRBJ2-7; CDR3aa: CASSGDSYEQYF; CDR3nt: TGTGCCAGCAGTGGCGACTCCTACGAGCAGTACTTC
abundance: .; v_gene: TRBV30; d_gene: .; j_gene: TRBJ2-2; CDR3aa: CALGPKVFF; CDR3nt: TGTGCCCTGGGGCCGAAGGTGTTTTTT
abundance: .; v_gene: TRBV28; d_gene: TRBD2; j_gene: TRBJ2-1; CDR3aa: CASSRPTSGGDSEQFF; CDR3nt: TGTGCCAGCAGCCGCCCAACTAGCGGGGGGGACAGTGAGCAGTTCTTC
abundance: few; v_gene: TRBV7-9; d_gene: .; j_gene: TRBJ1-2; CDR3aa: CASSLWSYGYTF; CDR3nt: TGTGCCAGCAGCTTGTGGAGCTATGGCTACACCTTC
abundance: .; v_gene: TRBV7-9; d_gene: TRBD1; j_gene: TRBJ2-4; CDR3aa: CASSPQGDIQYF; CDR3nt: TGTGCCAGCAGCCCACAGGGGGACATTCAGTACTTC
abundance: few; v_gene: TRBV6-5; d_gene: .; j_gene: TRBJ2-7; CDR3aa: CASRDYDYEQYF; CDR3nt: TGTGCCAGCAGGGACTACGACTACGAGCAGTACTTC
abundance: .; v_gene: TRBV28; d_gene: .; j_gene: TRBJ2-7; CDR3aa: CASSVGRSSYEQYF; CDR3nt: TGTGCCAGCAGCGTGGGGCGGAGCTCCTACGAGCAGTACTTC
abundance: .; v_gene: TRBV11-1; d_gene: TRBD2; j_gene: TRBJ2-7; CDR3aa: CASSWGLAGGLIPYEQYF; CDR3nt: TGTGCCAGCAGCTGGGGACTAGCGGGGGGGCTCATCCCCTACGAGCAGTACTTC
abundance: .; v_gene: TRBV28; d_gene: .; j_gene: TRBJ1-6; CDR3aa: CASSSPEGSGSRNSPLHF; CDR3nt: TGTGCCAGCAGTTCCCCCGAGGGCTCAGGTTCGCGTAATTCACCCCTCCACTTT
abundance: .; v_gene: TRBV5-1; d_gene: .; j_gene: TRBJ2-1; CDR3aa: CASSPRVMDNEQFF; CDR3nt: TGCGCCAGCAGCCCGCGGGTGATGGACAATGAGCAGTTCTTC
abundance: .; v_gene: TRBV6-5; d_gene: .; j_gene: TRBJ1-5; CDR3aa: CASSYLGVGPQHF; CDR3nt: TGTGCCAGCAGTTACCTGGGCGTCGGGCCCCAGCATTTT
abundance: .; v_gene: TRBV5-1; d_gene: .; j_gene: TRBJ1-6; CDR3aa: CASSLGQPVSPLHF; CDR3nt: TGCGCCAGCAGCTTGGGACAGCCAGTTTCACCCCTCCACTTT